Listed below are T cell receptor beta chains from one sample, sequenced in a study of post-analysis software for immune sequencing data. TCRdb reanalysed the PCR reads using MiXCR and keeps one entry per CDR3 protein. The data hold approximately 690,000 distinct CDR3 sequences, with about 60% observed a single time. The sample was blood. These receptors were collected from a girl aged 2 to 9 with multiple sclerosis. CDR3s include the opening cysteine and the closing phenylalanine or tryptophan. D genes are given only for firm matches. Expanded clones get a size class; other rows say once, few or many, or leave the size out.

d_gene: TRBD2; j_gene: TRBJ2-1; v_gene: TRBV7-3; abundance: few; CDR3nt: TGTGCCAGCAGCCTAGAAACCGGGACTAGCGGGAAAAATGAGCAGTTCTTC; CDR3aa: CASSLETGTSGKNEQFF
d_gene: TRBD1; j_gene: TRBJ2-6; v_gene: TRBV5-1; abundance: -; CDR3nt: TGCGCCAGCAGCTATTCTACCGGGACAGCCAGCTCTGGGGCCAACGTCCTGACTTTC; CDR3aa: CASSYSTGTASSGANVLTF
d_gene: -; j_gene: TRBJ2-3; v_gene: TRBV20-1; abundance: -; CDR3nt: TGCAGTGCTGGTAGCGCGGCCTTAAGCACAGATACGCAGTATTTT; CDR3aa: CSAGSAALSTDTQYF
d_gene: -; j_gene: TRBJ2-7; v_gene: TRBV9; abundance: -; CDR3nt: TGTGCCAGCAGCCCCCGGCAGGCTATGGTCTACGAGCAGTACTTC; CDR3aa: CASSPRQAMVYEQYF
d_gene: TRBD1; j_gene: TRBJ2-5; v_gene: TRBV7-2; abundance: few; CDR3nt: TGTGCCAGCAGCGTCGGGACAGTGGAGACCCAGTACTTC; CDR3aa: CASSVGTVETQYF
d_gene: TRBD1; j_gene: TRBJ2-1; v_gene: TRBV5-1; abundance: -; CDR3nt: TGCGCCAGCAGCCCGACAGGGTACGGTGAGCAGTTCTTC; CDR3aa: CASSPTGYGEQFF
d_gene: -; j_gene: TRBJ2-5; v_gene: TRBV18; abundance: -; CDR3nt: TGTGCCAGCTCACCACCGACAGCGGTTCAAGAGACCCAGTACTTC; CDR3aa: CASSPPTAVQETQYF
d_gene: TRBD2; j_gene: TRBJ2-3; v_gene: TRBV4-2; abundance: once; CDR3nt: TGTGCCAGCAGCCAACTGAGCGGGAGGGGCACAGATACGCAGTATTTT; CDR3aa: CASSQLSGRGTDTQYF
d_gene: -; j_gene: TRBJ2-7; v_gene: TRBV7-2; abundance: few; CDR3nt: TGTGCCAGCAGCCCACTTCGGGCCCGCTACGAGCAGTACTTC; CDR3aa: CASSPLRARYEQYF
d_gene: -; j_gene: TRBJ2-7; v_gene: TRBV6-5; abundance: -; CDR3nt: TGTGCCAGCAGTTACTCGGCCAGCTTCTACGAGCAGTACTTC; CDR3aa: CASSYSASFYEQYF
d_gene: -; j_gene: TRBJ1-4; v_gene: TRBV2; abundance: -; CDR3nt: TGTGCCAGCAGTGACCCAACCAAGGAAAAACTGTTTTTT; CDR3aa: CASSDPTKEKLFF
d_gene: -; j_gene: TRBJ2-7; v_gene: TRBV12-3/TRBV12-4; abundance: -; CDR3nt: TGTGCCAGCAGTCCCCCGATAACCTACGAGCAGTACTTC; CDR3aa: CASSPPITYEQYF
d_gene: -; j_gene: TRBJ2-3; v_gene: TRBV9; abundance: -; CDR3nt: TGTGCCAGCAGCGTAGATCAGGTGGTACGAGATACGCAGTATTTT; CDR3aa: CASSVDQVVRDTQYF
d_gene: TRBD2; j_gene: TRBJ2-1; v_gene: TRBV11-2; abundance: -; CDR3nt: TGTGCCAGCAGCTCACGGACTAGCGGAAATTACAATGAGCAGTTCTTC; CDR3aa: CASSSRTSGNYNEQFF
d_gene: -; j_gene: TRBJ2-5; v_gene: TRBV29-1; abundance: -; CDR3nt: TGCAGCGTTGGGCCGGTACCCCAAGAGACCCAGTACTTC; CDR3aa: CSVGPVPQETQYF
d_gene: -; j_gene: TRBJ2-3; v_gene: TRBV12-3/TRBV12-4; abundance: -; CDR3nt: TGTGCCAGCAACCTACGGGCAGGGGGGACAGATACGCAGTATTTT; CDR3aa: CASNLRAGGTDTQYF
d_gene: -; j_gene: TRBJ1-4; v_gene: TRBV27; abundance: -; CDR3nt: TGTGCCAGCAGGGGAGTGGATGAAAAACTGTTTTTT; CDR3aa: CASRGVDEKLFF
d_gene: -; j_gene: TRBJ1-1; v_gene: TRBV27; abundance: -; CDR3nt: TGTGCCAGCAATAAGGTTCGGGGAGGGGACACTGAAGCTTTCTTT; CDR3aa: CASNKVRGGDTEAFF
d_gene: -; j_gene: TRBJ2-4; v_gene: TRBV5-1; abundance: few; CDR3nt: TGCGCCAGCAGCGCCGCCCGGGAATCAACACAGTACTTC; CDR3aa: CASSAARESTQYF
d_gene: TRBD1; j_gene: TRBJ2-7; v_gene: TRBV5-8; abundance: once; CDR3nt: TGTGCCAGCAGCACCCGGGACAGCTACGAGCAGTACTTC; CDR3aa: CASSTRDSYEQYF
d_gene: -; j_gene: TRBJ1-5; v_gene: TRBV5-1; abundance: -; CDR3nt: TGCGCCAGCAGCGGAGGGTTGGGACAGCCCCAGCATTTT; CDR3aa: CASSGGLGQPQHF
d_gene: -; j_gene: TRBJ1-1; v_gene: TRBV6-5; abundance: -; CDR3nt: TGTGCCAGCAGTTACTCGATGGGACGGTCAAATGAAGCTTTCTTT; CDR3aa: CASSYSMGRSNEAFF
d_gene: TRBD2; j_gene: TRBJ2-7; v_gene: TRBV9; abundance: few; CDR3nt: TGTGCCAGCAGCGTACAGGCGGGAGGGCTCTACGAGCAGTACTTC; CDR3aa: CASSVQAGGLYEQYF
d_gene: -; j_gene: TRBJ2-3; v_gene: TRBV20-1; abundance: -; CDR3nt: TGCAGTGCTGGGGTTCTATTATGGGGGAGCACAGATACGCAGTATTTT; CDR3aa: CSAGVLLWGSTDTQYF
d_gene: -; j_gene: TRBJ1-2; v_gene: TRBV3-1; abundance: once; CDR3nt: TGTGCCAGCAGCCAAGAACGCACAGGCTACTATGGCTACACCTTC; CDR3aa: CASSQERTGYYGYTF
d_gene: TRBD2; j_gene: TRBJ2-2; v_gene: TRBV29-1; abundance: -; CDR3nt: TGCAGCGTGGGGAGGGCCACCGGGGAGCTGTTTTTT; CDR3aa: CSVGRATGELFF
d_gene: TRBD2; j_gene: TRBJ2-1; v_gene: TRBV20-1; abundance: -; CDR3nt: TGCAGTGCTAGAAGGACTAGCGGGACCAATGAGCAGTTCTTC; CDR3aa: CSARRTSGTNEQFF
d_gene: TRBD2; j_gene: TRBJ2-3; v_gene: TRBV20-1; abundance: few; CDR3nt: TGCAGTGTGCGACTAGCGGGACCAGATACGCAGTATTTT; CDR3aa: CSVRLAGPDTQYF
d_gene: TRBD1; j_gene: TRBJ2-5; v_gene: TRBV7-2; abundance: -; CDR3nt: TGTGCCAGCAGCCCGGGACAGGGTCTCTACAATGAGCAGTACTTC; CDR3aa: CASSPGQGLYNEQYF
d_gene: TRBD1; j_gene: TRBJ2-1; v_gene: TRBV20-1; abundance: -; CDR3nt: TGCAGTGCTATGGCCTTGACAGGGGCCTACAATGAGCAGTTCTTC; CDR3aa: CSAMALTGAYNEQFF
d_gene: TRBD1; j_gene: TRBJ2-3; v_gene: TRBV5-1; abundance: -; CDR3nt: TGCGCCAGCAGCTGGAATACCGGGACAGGCACAGATACGCAGTATTTT; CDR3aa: CASSWNTGTGTDTQYF
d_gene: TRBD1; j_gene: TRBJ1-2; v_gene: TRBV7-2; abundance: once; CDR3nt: TGTGCCAGCAGCTTACCGGGACAGGGAAGGGGGGCTAACTATGGCTACACCTTC; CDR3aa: CASSLPGQGRGANYGYTF
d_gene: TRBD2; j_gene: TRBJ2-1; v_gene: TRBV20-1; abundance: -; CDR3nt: TGCAGTGCTAGTGTTCCTAGCGGATCCTACAATGAGCAGTTCTTC; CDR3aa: CSASVPSGSYNEQFF
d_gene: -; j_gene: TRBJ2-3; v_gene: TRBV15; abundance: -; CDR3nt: TGTGCCACCAGCAGAGGAGGGGGGGCAGGTACAGATACGCAGTATTTT; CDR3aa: CATSRGGGAGTDTQYF
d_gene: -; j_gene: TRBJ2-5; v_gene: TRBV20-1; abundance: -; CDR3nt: TGCAGTGCTAGACCCTACCCCAGGGCCCAAGAGACCCAGTACTTC; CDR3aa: CSARPYPRAQETQYF
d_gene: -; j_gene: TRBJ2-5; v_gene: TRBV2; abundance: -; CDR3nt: TGTGCCAGCAGTGAAACGGGGCTGGTAGAGACCCAGTACTTC; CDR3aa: CASSETGLVETQYF
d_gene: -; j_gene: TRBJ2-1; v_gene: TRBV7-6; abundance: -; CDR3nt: TGTGCCAGCAGCCCCCGACAGGGACTCCACAATGAGCAGTTCTTC; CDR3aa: CASSPRQGLHNEQFF
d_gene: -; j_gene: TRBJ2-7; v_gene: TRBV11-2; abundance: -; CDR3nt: TGTGCCAGCAGCTTATTCCTGGGCGGGAAGGTTCCTTTGGTGGGCTACGAGCAGTACTTC; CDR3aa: CASSLFLGGKVPLVGYEQYF
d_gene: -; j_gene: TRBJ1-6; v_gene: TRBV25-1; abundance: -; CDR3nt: TGTGCCAGCAGTGAAAAAGGGGATTCACCCCTCCACTTT; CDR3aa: CASSEKGDSPLHF
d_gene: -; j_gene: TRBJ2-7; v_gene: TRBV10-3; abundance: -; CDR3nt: TGTGCCATCAGTCCCTACGAGCAGTACTTC; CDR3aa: CAISPYEQYF
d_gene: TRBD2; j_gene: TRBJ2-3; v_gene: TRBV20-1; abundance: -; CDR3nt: TGCAGTACCCGGGGCGGGGGAACTAGCACAGATACGCAGTATTTT; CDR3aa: CSTRGGGTSTDTQYF